This is a list of T cell receptor beta chains from one sample in a study of metastatic and nonmetastatic thyroid tumors. With MiXCR, TCRdb called clones anew from the PCR reads. The sample consists of approximately 34,000 clones, 15% to 20% of them appearing once. Material: blood. These receptors came from a female donor with papillary thyroid cancer or a benign thyroid nodule (not recorded which). Some clones in this sample may be carry-over from other donors' samples. Each CDR3 is given with its conserved first and last residue. Each record gives: clone size, V gene, J gene, CDR3 protein. Some rows mark clone size as missing; the rest say once, few, many or name a class of expanded clone.

clone size: many
V gene: TRBV20-1
J gene: TRBJ1-5
CDR3 protein: CSARPGTAKGNQPQHF

clone size: NA
V gene: TRBV5-1
J gene: TRBJ2-5
CDR3 protein: CARRSLPGLAEETQYF

clone size: NA
V gene: TRBV11-3
J gene: TRBJ1-1
CDR3 protein: CASSNPRTVQVFF

clone size: many
V gene: TRBV20-1
J gene: TRBJ1-1
CDR3 protein: CSARDHRDTEAFF

clone size: many
V gene: TRBV7-3
J gene: TRBJ2-4
CDR3 protein: CASSPPGGNIQYF

clone size: many
V gene: TRBV5-1
J gene: TRBJ1-2
CDR3 protein: CASSQTGAEPYNYGYTF

clone size: many
V gene: TRBV5-4
J gene: TRBJ1-4
CDR3 protein: CASSVNRGIDEKLFF

clone size: NA
V gene: TRBV9
J gene: TRBJ2-7
CDR3 protein: CASSTRTGGHGQYF

clone size: many
V gene: TRBV30
J gene: TRBJ2-1
CDR3 protein: CAWRVSGGAYSQFF

clone size: large
V gene: TRBV27
J gene: TRBJ2-7
CDR3 protein: CASSPGLAGTHEQYF

clone size: NA
V gene: TRBV28
J gene: TRBJ1-1
CDR3 protein: CASSLSSRAGGPQAFF

clone size: few
V gene: TRBV6-1
J gene: TRBJ2-3
CDR3 protein: CASNIAEAHTDTQYF

clone size: medium-sized
V gene: TRBV12-3/TRBV12-4
J gene: TRBJ1-2
CDR3 protein: CASSLAILTNYGYTF

clone size: many
V gene: TRBV11-2
J gene: TRBJ1-2
CDR3 protein: CASSFTTGPYGYTF

clone size: many
V gene: TRBV2
J gene: TRBJ1-3
CDR3 protein: CASRRTGGAEGNTIYF

clone size: medium-sized
V gene: TRBV6-1
J gene: TRBJ2-7
CDR3 protein: CASSPTGEVYEQYF

clone size: many
V gene: TRBV19
J gene: TRBJ1-4
CDR3 protein: CASTGTGGEKLFF

clone size: once
V gene: TRBV5-1
J gene: TRBJ2-7
CDR3 protein: CASSLSPGRNYEQYF

clone size: many
V gene: TRBV20-1
J gene: TRBJ2-2
CDR3 protein: CSASGGAFSGELFF

clone size: many
V gene: TRBV4-1
J gene: TRBJ1-1
CDR3 protein: CASRRTGGLNTEAFF

clone size: NA
V gene: TRBV27
J gene: TRBJ1-1
CDR3 protein: CASSFTVGAEAFF

clone size: NA
V gene: TRBV6-6
J gene: TRBJ2-2
CDR3 protein: CASSYGTYSGELFF

clone size: many
V gene: TRBV2
J gene: TRBJ2-7
CDR3 protein: CASRRENYEQYF

clone size: many
V gene: TRBV3-1
J gene: TRBJ1-1
CDR3 protein: CASSQKGLGTEAFF

clone size: few
V gene: TRBV27
J gene: TRBJ1-3
CDR3 protein: CASSPRSRSSGNTIYF

clone size: NA
V gene: TRBV27
J gene: TRBJ1-1
CDR3 protein: CASSHAWDTEAFF

clone size: NA
V gene: TRBV19
J gene: TRBJ1-2
CDR3 protein: CASNPSGQGYGYTF

clone size: NA
V gene: TRBV6-1
J gene: TRBJ2-3
CDR3 protein: CASSPGTIGEPDTQYF

clone size: many
V gene: TRBV20-1
J gene: TRBJ1-2
CDR3 protein: CSVYRIRIDYGYTF

clone size: many
V gene: TRBV10-3
J gene: TRBJ2-1
CDR3 protein: CAISGGREGNEQFF

clone size: many
V gene: TRBV27
J gene: TRBJ2-1
CDR3 protein: CASSLYRLGDEQFF

clone size: many
V gene: TRBV7-6
J gene: TRBJ2-1
CDR3 protein: CASSLLGLPYNEQFF

clone size: few
V gene: TRBV10-3
J gene: TRBJ2-2
CDR3 protein: CAISPDRKTGELFF

clone size: many
V gene: TRBV20-1
J gene: TRBJ1-1
CDR3 protein: CSARRGLNTEAFF

clone size: many
V gene: TRBV9
J gene: TRBJ2-1
CDR3 protein: CASSGAGVSYNEQFF

clone size: NA
V gene: TRBV28
J gene: TRBJ2-7
CDR3 protein: CASSLSSWIYEQYF

clone size: many
V gene: TRBV6-1
J gene: TRBJ1-4
CDR3 protein: CASNQGKANEKLFF

clone size: many
V gene: TRBV18
J gene: TRBJ2-3
CDR3 protein: CASSPPRADTDTQYF

clone size: many
V gene: TRBV11-2
J gene: TRBJ1-1
CDR3 protein: CASTSEGARAFF

clone size: many
V gene: TRBV29-1
J gene: TRBJ2-1
CDR3 protein: CSVEPRTGSNEQFF

clone size: NA
V gene: TRBV30
J gene: TRBJ2-2
CDR3 protein: CARRRGIDTGELFF

clone size: NA
V gene: TRBV12-3/TRBV12-4
J gene: TRBJ2-5
CDR3 protein: CASGILLARARF

clone size: medium-sized
V gene: TRBV12-3/TRBV12-4
J gene: TRBJ2-7
CDR3 protein: CASTPGDEQYF

clone size: many
V gene: TRBV7-8
J gene: TRBJ2-3
CDR3 protein: CASSASRGPRDTQYF

clone size: NA
V gene: TRBV30
J gene: TRBJ1-2
CDR3 protein: CACSLTPGNSRYTF

clone size: medium-sized
V gene: TRBV4-2
J gene: TRBJ2-7
CDR3 protein: CASSQDEGTGSYEQYF

clone size: many
V gene: TRBV4-1
J gene: TRBJ1-1
CDR3 protein: CASSHGASLTWGLFKAFF

clone size: many
V gene: TRBV29-1
J gene: TRBJ2-7
CDR3 protein: CSVATGTGGYEQYF

clone size: many
V gene: TRBV6-1
J gene: TRBJ1-1
CDR3 protein: CASSETRTVNTEAFF

clone size: NA
V gene: TRBV19
J gene: TRBJ1-5
CDR3 protein: CASSTRGGAVHPQHF

clone size: NA
V gene: TRBV28
J gene: TRBJ1-1
CDR3 protein: CASSSPHGSRNTEAFF

clone size: NA
V gene: TRBV11-1
J gene: TRBJ2-7
CDR3 protein: CASSLAGLAGAEQYF

clone size: many
V gene: TRBV5-1
J gene: TRBJ2-5
CDR3 protein: CASSLAGTGEGQETQYF

clone size: NA
V gene: TRBV4-1
J gene: TRBJ2-1
CDR3 protein: CASSQFTGSSYNEQFF

clone size: NA
V gene: TRBV30
J gene: TRBJ2-2
CDR3 protein: CAGGQGVGELFF